The rows below give T cell receptor beta chains drawn from one sample of a study of cytomegalovirus exposure and HLA in healthy donors. Libraries were prepared by immunoSEQ multiplex PCR; TCRdb keeps only in-frame clonotypes and omits some of them. The sample has 150,000 to 200,000 clones; more than 70% are singletons. The specimen was PBMCs. Source of these receptors: a man aged 25-40 years in good health and CMV-seropositive. The CDR3 runs from the conserved cysteine through the conserved F or W. Fields, in order: V gene, clone size, D gene, CDR3 length, J gene, CDR3 DNA, CDR3 protein. D genes are given only for firm matches. Some rows mark clone size as missing; the rest say once, few, many or name a class of expanded clone.

>TRBV5-1|few|TRBD1|16|TRBJ2-7
TGCGCCAGCAGCTCGGATCCCGGGACAGGGGCGGGCGAGCAGTACTTC
CASSSDPGTGAGEQYF
>TRBV9|.|.|14|TRBJ2-7
TGTGCCAGCAGCGTAGGGAGCACCTCCTACGAGCAGTACTTC
CASSVGSTSYEQYF
>TRBV5-5|.|.|12|TRBJ2-7
TGTGCCAGCAATCACTGGGGGCACGAGCAGTACTTC
CASNHWGHEQYF
>TRBV5-1|.|.|15|TRBJ2-7
TGCGCCAGCAGCTTGAATGGCGGGTCCTCCTACGAGCAGTACTTC
CASSLNGGSSYEQYF
>TRBV5-1|.|TRBD1|18|TRBJ1-1
TGCGCCAGCAGCTTGGTCAGGACAGGGGGCCCGCCCAACACTGAAGCTTTCTTT
CASSLVRTGGPPNTEAFF
>TRBV4-1|.|.|16|TRBJ2-5
TGCGCCAGCAGCCAAGAATCCAGGGGTGATAAAGAGACCCAGTACTTC
CASSQESRGDKETQYF
>TRBV19|.|TRBD2|14|TRBJ2-7
TGTGCCAGTAGTATTGGATCGGGAGGATACGAGCAGTACTTC
CASSIGSGGYEQYF
>TRBV7-2|.|.|15|TRBJ2-3
TGTGCCAGCAGCTTAGGCCCCGGTGGAGAAGATACGCAGTATTTT
CASSLGPGGEDTQYF
>TRBV4-1|.|.|14|TRBJ1-1
TGCGCCAGCAGCCAACGAGTAGGAGTAGACGAAGCTTTCTTT
CASSQRVGVDEAFF
>TRBV28|.|TRBD1|15|TRBJ1-3
TGTGCCAGCAGTTCCTCAGACAGGGCTGGAAACACCATATATTTT
CASSSSDRAGNTIYF
>TRBV7-9|.|TRBD1|14|TRBJ1-4
TGTGCCAGCAGCGCGACAGGGGGCGGTGAAAAACTGTTTTTT
CASSATGGGEKLFF
>TRBV5-4|.|.|15|TRBJ2-7
TGTGCCAGCAGCTTGGTCGGGGGTACCTCCTACGAGCAGTACTTC
CASSLVGGTSYEQYF
>TRBV9|.|TRBD2|17|TRBJ2-3
TGTGCCAGCAGCGTGGGTAGCGGGGGCCTGAGCACAGATACGCAGTATTTT
CASSVGSGGLSTDTQYF
>TRBV5-1|once|.|15|TRBJ2-3
TGCGCCAGCAGCTTGGCGGGATTTAGCACAGATACGCAGTATTTT
CASSLAGFSTDTQYF
>TRBV4-3|.|TRBD1|15|TRBJ1-2
TGCGCCAGCAGCCATGCCGACAGGGGACACTATGGCTACACCTTC
CASSHADRGHYGYTF
>TRBV27|.|.|12|TRBJ2-5
TGTGCCAGCAGTTTCTTCGGGGAGACCCAGTACTTC
CASSFFGETQYF